This T cell receptor (beta chain) originates from a study of early T cells in non-severe SARS-CoV-2 infection. At the level of the study: Bulk RNA taken from unsorted whole blood was sequenced, leaving chains unpaired.

Individual cDNA molecules carried attached unique molecular identifiers. TCRdb called the 5' RACE reads again in MiXCR, with one record for every CDR3 protein. The sample lists about 88,000 distinct CDR3 sequences, under 15% occurring once. Concerning this clonotype: What it binds is unknown.

Whole-study results and caveats: VDJdb matching skewed toward anti-spike CD8 responses, missing private and CD4 specificities.

Trimming left V 6 bases short and J 5 bases short, with 10 bases between. The CDR3 spans 11 residues. The germline V gene encodes CDR1 SQVTM and CDR2 ANQGSEA. The sequence derives from an adult who was a healthcare worker with PCR-confirmed SARS-CoV-2 infection or an uninfected control (not recorded which). The sequenced material came from whole blood. The chain has TRBV29-1 and TRBJ1-1; TRBD1 might be the D (5 bases). The CDR3 nucleotides are TGCAGCGTGTGGGGGAAGACTGAAGCTTTCTTT. Its protein product is CSVWGKTEAFF.